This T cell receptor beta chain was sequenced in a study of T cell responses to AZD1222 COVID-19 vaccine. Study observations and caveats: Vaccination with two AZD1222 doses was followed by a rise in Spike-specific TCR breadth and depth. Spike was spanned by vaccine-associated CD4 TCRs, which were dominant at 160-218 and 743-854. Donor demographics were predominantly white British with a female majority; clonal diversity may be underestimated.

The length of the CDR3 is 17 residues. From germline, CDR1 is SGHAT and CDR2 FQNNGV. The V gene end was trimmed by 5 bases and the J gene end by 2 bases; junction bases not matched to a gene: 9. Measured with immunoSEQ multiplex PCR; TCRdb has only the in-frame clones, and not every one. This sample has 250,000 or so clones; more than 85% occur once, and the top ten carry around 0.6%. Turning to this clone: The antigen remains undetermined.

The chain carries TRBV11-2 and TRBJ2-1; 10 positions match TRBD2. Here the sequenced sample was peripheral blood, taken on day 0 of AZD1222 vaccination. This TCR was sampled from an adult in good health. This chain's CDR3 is CASSIITGTSAYNEQFF. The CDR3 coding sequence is TGTGCCAGCAGCATTATTACCGGGACTAGCGCCTACAATGAGCAGTTCTTC. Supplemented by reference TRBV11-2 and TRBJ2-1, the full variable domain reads EAGVAQSPRYKIIEKRQSVAFWCNPISGHATLYWYQQILGQGPKLLIQFQNNGVVDDSQLPKDRFSAERLKGVDSTLKIQPAKLEDSAVYLCASSIITGTSAYNEQFFGPGTRLTVL.